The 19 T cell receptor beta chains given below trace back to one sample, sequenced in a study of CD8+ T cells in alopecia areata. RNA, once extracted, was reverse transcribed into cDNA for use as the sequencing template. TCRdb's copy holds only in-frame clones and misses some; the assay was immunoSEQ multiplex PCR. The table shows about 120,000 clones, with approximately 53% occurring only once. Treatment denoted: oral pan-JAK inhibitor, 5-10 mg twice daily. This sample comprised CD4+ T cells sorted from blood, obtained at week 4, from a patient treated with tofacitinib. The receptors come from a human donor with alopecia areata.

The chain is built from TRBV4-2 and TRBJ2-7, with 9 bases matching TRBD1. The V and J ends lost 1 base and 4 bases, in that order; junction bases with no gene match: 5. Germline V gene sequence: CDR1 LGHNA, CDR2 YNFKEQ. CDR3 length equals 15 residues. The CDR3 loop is CASSQGDRVGYEQYF. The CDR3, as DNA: TGTGCCAGCAGCCAAGGGGACAGGGTAGGTTACGAGCAGTACTTC.

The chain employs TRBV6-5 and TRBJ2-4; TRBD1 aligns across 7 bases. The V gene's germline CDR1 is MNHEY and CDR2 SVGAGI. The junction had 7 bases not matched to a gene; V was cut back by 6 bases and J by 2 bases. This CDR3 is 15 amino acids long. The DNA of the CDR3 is TGTGCCAGCAGACGCGACAGGGACACCAAAAACATTCAGTACTTC. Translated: CASRRDRDTKNIQYF.

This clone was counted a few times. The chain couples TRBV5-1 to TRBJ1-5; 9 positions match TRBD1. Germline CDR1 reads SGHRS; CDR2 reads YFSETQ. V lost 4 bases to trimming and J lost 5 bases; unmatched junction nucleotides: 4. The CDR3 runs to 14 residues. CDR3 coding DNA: TGCGCCAGCAGCACCCGGGACAGGGATCAGCCCCAGCATTTT. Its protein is CASSTRDRDQPQHF.

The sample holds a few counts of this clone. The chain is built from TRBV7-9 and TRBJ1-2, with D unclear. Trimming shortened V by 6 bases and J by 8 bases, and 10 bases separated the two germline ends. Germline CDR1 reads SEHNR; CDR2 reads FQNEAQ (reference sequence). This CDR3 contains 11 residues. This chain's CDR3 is CASSLDRGYTF. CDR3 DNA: TGTGCCAGCAGTCTAGACCGGGGCTACACCTTC.

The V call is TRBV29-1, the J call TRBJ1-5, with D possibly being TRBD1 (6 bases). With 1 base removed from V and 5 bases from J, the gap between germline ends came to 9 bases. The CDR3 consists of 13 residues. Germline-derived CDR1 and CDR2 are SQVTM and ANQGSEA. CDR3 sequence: CSVEAGGDQPQHF. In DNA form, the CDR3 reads TGCAGCGTTGAAGCCGGGGGCGATCAGCCCCAGCATTTT. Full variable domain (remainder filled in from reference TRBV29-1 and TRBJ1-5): SAVISQKPSRDICQRGTSLTIQCQVDSQVTMMFWYRQQPGQSLTLIATANQGSEATYESGFVIDKFPISRPNLTFSTLTVSNMSPEDSSIYLCSVEAGGDQPQHFGDGTRLSIL.

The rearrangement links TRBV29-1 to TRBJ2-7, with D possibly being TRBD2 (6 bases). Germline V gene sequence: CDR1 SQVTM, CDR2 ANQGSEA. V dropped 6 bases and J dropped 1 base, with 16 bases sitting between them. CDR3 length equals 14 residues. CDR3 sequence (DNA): TGCAGCGTCCTGACCCCTAGCGTATCCTACGAGCAGTACTTC. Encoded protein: CSVLTPSVSYEQYF.

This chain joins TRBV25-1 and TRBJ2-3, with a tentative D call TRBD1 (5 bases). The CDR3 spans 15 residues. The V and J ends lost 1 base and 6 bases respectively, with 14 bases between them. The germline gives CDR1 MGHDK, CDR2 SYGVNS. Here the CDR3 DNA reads TGTGCCAGCAGTGAATTGTCGGCAGGGTTGGATACGCAGTATTTT. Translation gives CASSELSAGLDTQYF.

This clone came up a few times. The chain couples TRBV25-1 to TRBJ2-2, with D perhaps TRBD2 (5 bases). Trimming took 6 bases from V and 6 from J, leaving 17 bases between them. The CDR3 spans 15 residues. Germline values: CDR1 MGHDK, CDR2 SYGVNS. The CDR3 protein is CASSLSGILPGELFF. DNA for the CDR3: TGTGCCAGCAGCTTATCCGGGATCTTGCCCGGGGAGCTGTTTTTT. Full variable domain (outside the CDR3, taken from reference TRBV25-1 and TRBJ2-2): EADIYQTPRYLVIGTGKKITLECSQTMGHDKMYWYQQDPGMELHLIHYSYGVNSTEKGDLSSESTVSRIRTEHFPLTLESARPSHTSQYLCASSLSGILPGELFFGEGSRLTVL.

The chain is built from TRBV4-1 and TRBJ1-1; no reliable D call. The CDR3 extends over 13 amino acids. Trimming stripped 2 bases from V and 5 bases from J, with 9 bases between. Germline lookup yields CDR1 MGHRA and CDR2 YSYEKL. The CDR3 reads CASSQSSRTEAFF. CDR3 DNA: TGCGCCAGCAGCCAAAGTAGCCGAACTGAAGCTTTCTTT.

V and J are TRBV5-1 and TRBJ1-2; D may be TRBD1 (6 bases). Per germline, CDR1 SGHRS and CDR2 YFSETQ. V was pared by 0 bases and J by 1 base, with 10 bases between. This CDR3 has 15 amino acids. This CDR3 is CASSLETGFNYGYTF. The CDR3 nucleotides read TGCGCCAGCAGCTTGGAGACAGGATTTAACTATGGCTACACCTTC.

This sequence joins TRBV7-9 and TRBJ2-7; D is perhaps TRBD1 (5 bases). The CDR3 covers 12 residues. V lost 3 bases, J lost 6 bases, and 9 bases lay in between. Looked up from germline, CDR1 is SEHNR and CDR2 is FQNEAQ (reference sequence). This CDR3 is CASSFDSREQYF. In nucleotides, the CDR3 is TGTGCCAGCAGCTTCGACAGTCGCGAGCAGTACTTC.

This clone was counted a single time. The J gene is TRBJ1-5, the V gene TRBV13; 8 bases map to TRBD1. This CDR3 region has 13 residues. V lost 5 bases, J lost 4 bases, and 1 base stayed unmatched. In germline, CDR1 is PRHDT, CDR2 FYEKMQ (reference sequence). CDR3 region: CASSRQGNQPQHF. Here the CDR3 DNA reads TGTGCCAGCAGCCGACAGGGGAATCAGCCCCAGCATTTT.

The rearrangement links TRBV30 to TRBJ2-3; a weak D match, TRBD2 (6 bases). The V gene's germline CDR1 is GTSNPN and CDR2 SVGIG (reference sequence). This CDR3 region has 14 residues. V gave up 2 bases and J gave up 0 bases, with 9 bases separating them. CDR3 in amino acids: CAWSWGGSTDTQYF. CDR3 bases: TGTGCCTGGAGTTGGGGAGGTAGCACAGATACGCAGTATTTT. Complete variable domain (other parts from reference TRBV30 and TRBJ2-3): SQTIHQWPATLVQPVGSPLSLECTVEGTSNPNLYWYRQAAGRGLQLLFYSVGIGQISSEVPQNLSASRPQDRQFILSSKKLLLSDSGFYLCAWSWGGSTDTQYFGPGTRLTVL.

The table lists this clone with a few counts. The CDR3 is CASSRVRTEAFF. CDR3 coding DNA: TGTGCCAGCAGCAGAGTACGAACTGAAGCTTTCTTT. This chain joins TRBV13 and TRBJ1-1; D is unresolved. Per germline, CDR1 PRHDT and CDR2 FYEKMQ (reference sequence). Trimming removed 5 bases at V and 5 bases at J, with 9 bases between. The length of the CDR3 is 12 residues.

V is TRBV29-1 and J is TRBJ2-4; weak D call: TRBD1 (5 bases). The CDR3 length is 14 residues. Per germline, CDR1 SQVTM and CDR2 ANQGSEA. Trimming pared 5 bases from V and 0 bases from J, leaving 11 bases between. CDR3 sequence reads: CSVFDSIAKNIQYF. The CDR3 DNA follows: TGCAGCGTTTTCGACAGCATAGCCAAAAACATTCAGTACTTC.

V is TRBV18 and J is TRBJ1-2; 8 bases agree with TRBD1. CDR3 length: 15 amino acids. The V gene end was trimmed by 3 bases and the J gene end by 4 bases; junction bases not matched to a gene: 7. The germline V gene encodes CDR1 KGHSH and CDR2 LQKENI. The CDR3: CASSPGDRLSYGYTF. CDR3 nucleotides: TGTGCCAGCTCACCGGGGGACAGGCTATCCTATGGCTACACCTTC.

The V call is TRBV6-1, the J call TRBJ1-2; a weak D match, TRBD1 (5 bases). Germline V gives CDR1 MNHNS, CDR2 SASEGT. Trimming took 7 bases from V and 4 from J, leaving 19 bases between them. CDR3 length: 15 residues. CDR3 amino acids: CASTPDGTVGYGYTF. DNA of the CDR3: TGTGCCAGCACCCCGGACGGGACGGTGGGCTATGGCTACACCTTC.

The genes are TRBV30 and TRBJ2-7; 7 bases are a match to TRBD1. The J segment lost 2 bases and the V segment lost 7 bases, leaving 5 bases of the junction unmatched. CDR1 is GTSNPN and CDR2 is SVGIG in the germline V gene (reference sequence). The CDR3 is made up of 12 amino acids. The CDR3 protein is CALGQQAYEQYF. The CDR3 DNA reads TGTGCCTTGGGACAGCAAGCCTACGAGCAGTACTTC.

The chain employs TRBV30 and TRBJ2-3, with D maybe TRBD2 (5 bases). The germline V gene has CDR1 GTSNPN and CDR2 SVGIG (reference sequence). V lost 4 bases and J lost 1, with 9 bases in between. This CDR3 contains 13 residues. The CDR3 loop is CAWTSAGTDTQYF. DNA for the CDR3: TGTGCCTGGACCTCAGCGGGCACAGATACGCAGTATTTT.